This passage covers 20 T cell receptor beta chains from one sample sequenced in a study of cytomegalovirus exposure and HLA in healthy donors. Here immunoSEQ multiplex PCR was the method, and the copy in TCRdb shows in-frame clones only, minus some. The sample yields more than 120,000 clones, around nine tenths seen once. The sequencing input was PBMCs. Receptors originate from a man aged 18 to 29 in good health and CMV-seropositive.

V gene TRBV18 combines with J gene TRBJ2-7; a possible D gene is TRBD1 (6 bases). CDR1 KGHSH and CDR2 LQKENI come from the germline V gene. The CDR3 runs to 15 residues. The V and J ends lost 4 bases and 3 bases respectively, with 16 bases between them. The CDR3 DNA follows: TGTGCCAGCTCACTGTTAGTAGGGGGAGTCTACGAGCAGTACTTC. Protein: CASSLLVGGVYEQYF.

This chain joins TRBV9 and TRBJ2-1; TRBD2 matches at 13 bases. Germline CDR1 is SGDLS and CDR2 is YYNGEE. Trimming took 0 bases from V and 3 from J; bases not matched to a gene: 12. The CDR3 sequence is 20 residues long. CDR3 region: CASSVGVGTSGMGFYNEQFF. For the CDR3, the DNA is TGTGCCAGCAGCGTAGGGGTTGGGACTAGCGGGATGGGTTTCTACAATGAGCAGTTCTTC.

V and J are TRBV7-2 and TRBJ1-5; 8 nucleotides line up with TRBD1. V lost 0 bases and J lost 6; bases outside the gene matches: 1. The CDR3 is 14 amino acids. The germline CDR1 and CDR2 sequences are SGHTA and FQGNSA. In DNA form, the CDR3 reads TGTGCCAGCAGCTTAGCAACAGGGGGTCAGCCCCAGCATTTT. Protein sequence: CASSLATGGQPQHF.

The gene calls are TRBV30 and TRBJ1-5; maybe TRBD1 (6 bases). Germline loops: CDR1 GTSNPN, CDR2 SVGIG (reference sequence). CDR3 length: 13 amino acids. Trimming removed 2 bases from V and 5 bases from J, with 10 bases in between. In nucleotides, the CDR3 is TGTGCCTGGAGTTCGGGACACCATCAGCCCCAGCATTTT. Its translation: CAWSSGHHQPQHF.

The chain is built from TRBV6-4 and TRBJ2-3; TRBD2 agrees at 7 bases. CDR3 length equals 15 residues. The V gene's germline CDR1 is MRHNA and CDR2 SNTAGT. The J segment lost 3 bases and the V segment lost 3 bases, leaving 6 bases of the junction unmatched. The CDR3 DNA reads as TGTGCCAGCAGTGAGACTAGCTACCGTACAGATACGCAGTATTTT. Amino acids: CASSETSYRTDTQYF.

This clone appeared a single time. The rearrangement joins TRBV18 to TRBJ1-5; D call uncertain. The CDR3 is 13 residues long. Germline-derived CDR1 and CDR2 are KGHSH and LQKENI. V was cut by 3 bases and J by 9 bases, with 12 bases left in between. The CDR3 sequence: CASSPEMGGPQHF. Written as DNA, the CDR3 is TGTGCCAGCTCACCTGAGATGGGAGGGCCCCAGCATTTT.

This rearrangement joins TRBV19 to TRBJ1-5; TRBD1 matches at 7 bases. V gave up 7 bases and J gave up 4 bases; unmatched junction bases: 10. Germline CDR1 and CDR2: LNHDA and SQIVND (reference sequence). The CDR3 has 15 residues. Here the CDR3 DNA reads TGTGCCAGTACCCTTGGGACAGCCATGAATCAGCCCCAGCATTTT. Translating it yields CASTLGTAMNQPQHF.

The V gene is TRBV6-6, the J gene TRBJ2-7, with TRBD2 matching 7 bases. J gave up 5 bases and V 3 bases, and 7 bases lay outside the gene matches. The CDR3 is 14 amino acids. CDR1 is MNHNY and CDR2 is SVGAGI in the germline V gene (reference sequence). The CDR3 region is CASSYGGSDDEQYF. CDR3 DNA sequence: TGTGCCAGCAGTTATGGCGGGAGTGACGACGAGCAGTACTTC.

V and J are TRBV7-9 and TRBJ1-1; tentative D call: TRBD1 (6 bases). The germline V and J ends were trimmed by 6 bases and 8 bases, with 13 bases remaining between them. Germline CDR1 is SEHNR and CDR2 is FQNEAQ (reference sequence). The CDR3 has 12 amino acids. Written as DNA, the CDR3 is TGTGCCAGCAGTCCAACCGGGACAGAAGCTTTCTTT. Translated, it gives CASSPTGTEAFF.

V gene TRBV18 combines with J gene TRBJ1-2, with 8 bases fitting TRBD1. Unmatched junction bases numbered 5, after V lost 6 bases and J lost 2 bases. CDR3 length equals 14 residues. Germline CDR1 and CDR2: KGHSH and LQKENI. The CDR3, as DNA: TGTGCCAGCTCGGCTAGACAGGGGAACTATGGCTACACCTTC. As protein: CASSARQGNYGYTF.

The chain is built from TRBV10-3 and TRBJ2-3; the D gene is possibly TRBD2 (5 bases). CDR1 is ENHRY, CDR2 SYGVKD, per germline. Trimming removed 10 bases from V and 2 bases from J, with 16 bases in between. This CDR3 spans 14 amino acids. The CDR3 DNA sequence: TGTGCCACGGGGTGGAGCGGTTACACAGATACGCAGTATTTT. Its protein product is CATGWSGYTDTQYF.

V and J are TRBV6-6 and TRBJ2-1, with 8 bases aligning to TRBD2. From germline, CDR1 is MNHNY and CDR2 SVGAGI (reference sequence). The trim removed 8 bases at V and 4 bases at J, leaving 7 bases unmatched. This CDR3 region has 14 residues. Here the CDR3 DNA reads TGTGCCAGCCGGGGGGGAAGGGCATACAATGAGCAGTTCTTC. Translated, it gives CASRGGRAYNEQFF.

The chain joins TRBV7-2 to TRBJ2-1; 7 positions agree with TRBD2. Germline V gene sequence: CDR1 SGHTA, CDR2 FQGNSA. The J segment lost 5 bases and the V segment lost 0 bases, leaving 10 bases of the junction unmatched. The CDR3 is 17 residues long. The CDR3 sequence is CASSLALRSSGNNEQFF. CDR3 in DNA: TGTGCCAGCAGCTTAGCACTGAGGTCTAGCGGTAACAATGAGCAGTTCTTC.

The CDR3 spells CAWSTPGFLETQYF. The DNA for the CDR3 is TGTGCCTGGAGTACGCCAGGGTTTCTTGAGACCCAGTACTTC. The rearrangement uses TRBV30 and TRBJ2-5; D may be TRBD1 (5 bases). V was trimmed by 2 bases and J by 5 bases, leaving 15 bases between them. Germline V CDR1 and CDR2: GTSNPN, SVGIG (reference sequence). This CDR3 has 14 residues. Together with reference TRBV30 and TRBJ2-5, the CDR3 gives the full variable domain: SQTIHQWPATLVQPVGSPLSLECTVEGTSNPNLYWYRQAAGRGLQLLFYSVGIGQISSEVPQNLSASRPQDRQFILSSKKLLLSDSGFYLCAWSTPGFLETQYFGPGTRLLVL.

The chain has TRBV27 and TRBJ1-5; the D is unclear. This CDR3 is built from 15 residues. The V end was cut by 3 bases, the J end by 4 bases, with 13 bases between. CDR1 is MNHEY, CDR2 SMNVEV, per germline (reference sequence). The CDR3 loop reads CASSFSPARNQPQHF. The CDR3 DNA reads TGTGCCAGCAGTTTCTCCCCCGCCAGAAATCAGCCCCAGCATTTT.

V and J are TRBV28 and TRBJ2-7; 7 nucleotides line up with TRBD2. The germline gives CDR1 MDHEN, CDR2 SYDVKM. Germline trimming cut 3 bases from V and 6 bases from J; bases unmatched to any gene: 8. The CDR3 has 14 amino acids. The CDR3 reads CASSLPSGIFEQYF. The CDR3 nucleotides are TGTGCCAGCAGTTTGCCCAGCGGGATTTTCGAGCAGTACTTC.

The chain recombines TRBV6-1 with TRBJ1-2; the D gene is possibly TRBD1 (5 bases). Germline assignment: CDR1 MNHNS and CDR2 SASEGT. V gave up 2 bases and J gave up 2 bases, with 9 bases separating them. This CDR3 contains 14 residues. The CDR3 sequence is CASSEWQGNYGYTF. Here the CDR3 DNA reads TGTGCCAGCAGTGAATGGCAGGGAAACTATGGCTACACCTTC.

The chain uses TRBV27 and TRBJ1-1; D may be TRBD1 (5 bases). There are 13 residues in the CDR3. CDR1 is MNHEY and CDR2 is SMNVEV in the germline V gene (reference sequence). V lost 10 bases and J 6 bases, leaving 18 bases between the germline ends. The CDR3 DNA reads TGTGCCACCCTCCGCCCAGGGTATCCTGAAGCTTTCTTT. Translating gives CATLRPGYPEAFF.

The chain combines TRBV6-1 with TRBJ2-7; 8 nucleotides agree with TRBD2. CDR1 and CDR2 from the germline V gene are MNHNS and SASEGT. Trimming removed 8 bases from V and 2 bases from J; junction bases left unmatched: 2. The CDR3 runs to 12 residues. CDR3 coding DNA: TGTGCCAGCGGGCGGGGGGCCTACGAGCAGTACTTC. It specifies CASGRGAYEQYF.

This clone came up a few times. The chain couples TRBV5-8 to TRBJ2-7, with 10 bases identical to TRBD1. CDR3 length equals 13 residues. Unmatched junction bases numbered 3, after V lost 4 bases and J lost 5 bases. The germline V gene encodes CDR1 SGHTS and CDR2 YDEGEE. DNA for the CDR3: TGTGCCAGCAGCAGGGACAGGGGAGACGAGCAGTACTTC. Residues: CASSRDRGDEQYF.